This T cell receptor beta chain is drawn from a study of OX40 agonist ivuxolimab in advanced cancers. Study conclusions and caveats: CD8+ T cells (on average) carried more expanded clones than CD4+ T cells.

Worth noting for this clone: The antigen is unknown.

Clones were read by immunoSEQ multiplex PCR, and TCRdb kept only the in-frame ones, dropping some. The data show 91,000 or so clones, approximately 94% seen once. V was clipped by 6 bases and J by 0 bases; unmatched bases: 6. The CDR3 is made up of 16 amino acids. Sequencing used CD4+ or CD8+ T cells sorted from blood, obtained in a trial of the OX40 agonist ivuxolimab. The receptor comes from an adult with an advanced solid tumor such as melanoma, head and neck, liver or kidney cancer. The V and J genes are TRBV23-1 and TRBJ2-7; 12 nucleotides match TRBD2. TRBV23-1 is known as an ORF, though its function is uncertain. The CDR3 region has the DNA TGCGCCAGCAGGTCCGGACTAGCGGGATCCTCCTACGAGCAGTACTTC. Encoded protein: CASRSGLAGSSYEQYF.